A single sample is the source of the 22 T cell receptor beta chains below, sequenced in a study of blood T cell repertoires in COVID-19 (dated by TCRdb to the early 2020s). The receptor library was made with the immunoSEQ multiplex PCR assay. TCRdb retrieved this table from immuneACCESS and kept in-frame rearrangements only. Not all clones are present; in checked studies, unresolved V genes account for under half, and no reason is known for the remainder. For this sample the table gives over 80,000 clones, of which roughly nine tenths were detected only once. Clones ranked in the top ten supply under 13% of the sample. The sequencing input was peripheral blood. These receptor sequences come from a man between 45 and 60 years old with acute or convalescent COVID-19.

The gene calls are TRBV6-5 and TRBJ1-1; D remains ambiguous. Germline V CDR1 and CDR2: MNHEY, SVGAGI. Deletions cut 5 bases from V and 5 bases from J, with 12 bases between. This CDR3 spans 13 amino acids. This CDR3 reads CASSTDWRTEAFF. The CDR3 region has the DNA TGTGCCAGCAGTACTGACTGGAGGACTGAAGCTTTCTTT.

The chain is built from TRBV5-4 and TRBJ2-1, with 8 nucleotides matching TRBD2. This CDR3 spans 17 amino acids. The germline gives CDR1 SGHNT, CDR2 YYREEE (reference sequence). Trimming removed 3 bases from V and 6 bases from J; junction bases left unmatched: 14. The CDR3 DNA reads as TGTGCCAGCAGCTCCTCCATTCGGCGGGAGGCCTTCAATGAGCAGTTCTTC. Its translation is CASSSSIRREAFNEQFF.

The chain recombines TRBV27 with TRBJ2-7; TRBD1 agrees at 8 bases. Germline CDR1 reads MNHEY; CDR2 reads SMNVEV (reference sequence). V trimming: 5 bases; J trimming: 1 base; junction bases outside the gene matches: 7. The CDR3 is 15 residues long. The CDR3 loop is CASSVRGTGSYEQYF. Here the CDR3 DNA reads TGTGCCAGCAGTGTACGAGGGACAGGTTCCTACGAGCAGTACTTC.

The chain is built from TRBV19 and TRBJ2-4; 8 bases map to TRBD1. Germline CDR1 is LNHDA and CDR2 is SQIVND (reference sequence). Losses at the gene ends were 3 bases for V and 7 bases for J; bases not matched to a gene: 14. The CDR3 sequence is 17 residues long. The CDR3, as DNA: TGTGCCAGTAGTATGGATCCCCCAGGGGGCGCGAGGAACATTCAGTACTTC. Amino acids: CASSMDPPGGARNIQYF.

The chain links TRBV5-4 to TRBJ2-5, with a tentative D call TRBD1 (5 bases). Deletions cut 0 bases from V and 1 base from J, with 10 bases between. Germline CDR1 and CDR2: SGHNT and YYREEE (reference sequence). The CDR3 spans 15 residues. In DNA, the CDR3 is TGTGCCAGCAGCTTGGAGGGGAACCGCCAAGAGACCCAGTACTTC. Encoded protein: CASSLEGNRQETQYF. Full variable domain (rest looked up from reference TRBV5-4 and TRBJ2-5): ETGVTQSPTHLIKTRGQQVTLRCSSQSGHNTVSWYQQALGQGPQFIFQYYREEENGRGNFPPRFSGLQFPNYSSELNVNALELDDSALYLCASSLEGNRQETQYFGPGTRLLVL.

The chain combines TRBV24-1 with TRBJ2-3; TRBD1 agrees at 9 bases. Per germline, CDR1 KGHDR and CDR2 SFDVKD. V was pared by 2 bases and J by 3 bases, with 5 bases of the junction left unmatched. CDR3 length: 16 residues. The CDR3 region has the DNA TGTGCCACCAGTGATTCACTCGGGACAGGGACAGATACGCAGTATTTT. Translated: CATSDSLGTGTDTQYF.

The gene calls are TRBV5-1 and TRBJ1-2; D not resolved. The V gene lost 4 bases and the J gene lost 2 bases, with 12 bases spanning the gap. From germline, CDR1 is SGHRS and CDR2 YFSETQ. This CDR3 region has 14 residues. CDR3 sequence: CASSPLSTNYGYTF. The DNA of the CDR3 is TGCGCCAGCAGCCCTTTGAGTACGAACTATGGCTACACCTTC.

There are a few counts of this clone. Other DNA sequences in the same sample also yield this CDR3. V gene TRBV12-3 or TRBV12-4 combines with J gene TRBJ1-1; D is unclear. This CDR3 region has 13 residues. With 2 bases removed from V and 2 bases from J, the gap between germline ends came to 6 bases. CDR3 sequence: CASSLTGNTEAFF. Written as DNA, the CDR3 is TGTGCCAGCAGTTTAACGGGAAACACTGAAGCTTTCTTT.

V gene TRBV6-2 or TRBV6-3 combines with J gene TRBJ2-1; D gene uncertain. Trimming removed 2 bases from V and 4 bases from J, with 6 bases in between. Germline V gene sequence: CDR1 MNHEY, CDR2 SVGEGT. The CDR3 covers 13 residues. The DNA for the CDR3 is TGTGCCAGCAGTTACGCAGGTTACAATGAGCAGTTCTTC. As protein: CASSYAGYNEQFF.

The table lists this clone with a few counts. The chain combines TRBV19 with TRBJ2-3; the D is unclear. V lost 5 bases and J lost 4, with 7 bases in between. This CDR3 has 12 residues. Germline CDR1 reads LNHDA; CDR2 reads SQIVND (reference sequence). For the CDR3, the DNA is TGTGCCAGTAGTTCCTCCGCAGATACGCAGTATTTT. It codes for CASSSSADTQYF.

The chain is built from TRBV19 and TRBJ2-1, with TRBD2 matching over 7 bases. V lost 7 bases and J lost 1; bases outside the gene matches: 4. This CDR3 region has 14 residues. The germline CDR1 and CDR2 sequences are LNHDA and SQIVND (reference sequence). The CDR3 region has the DNA TGTGCCAGTAAACTAGCGAAGTCCTACAATGAGCAGTTCTTC. This gives the protein CASKLAKSYNEQFF.

This sequence joins TRBV23-1 and TRBJ1-5; 7 bases are a match to TRBD1. TRBV23-1 is placed among ORFs of uncertain function. The CDR3 is 15 amino acids. V gave up 5 bases and J gave up 1 base; unmatched junction bases: 5. CDR3 region: CASSYTGESNQPQHF. CDR3 nucleotides: TGCGCCAGCAGTTATACAGGGGAGAGCAATCAGCCCCAGCATTTT.

CDR3 coding DNA: TGTGCCAGCAGTTTAGAGGGGGCGCCGGAGCAGTTCTTC. Protein product: CASSLEGAPEQFF. The chain has TRBV12-3 or TRBV12-4 and TRBJ2-1; 7 bases fit TRBD1. The CDR3 has 13 amino acids. Losses at the gene ends were 1 base for V and 10 bases for J; bases not matched to a gene: 4.

This clone was counted between two and nine times. The gene calls are TRBV5-1 and TRBJ2-3; TRBD2 matches at 9 bases. CDR1 and CDR2 (germline): SGHRS, YFSETQ. The CDR3 runs 16 residues. V was pared by 1 base and J by 2 bases, with 5 bases of the junction left unmatched. CDR3 bases: TGCGCCAGCAGCTTGTTTCCTAGCGGGAACACAGATACGCAGTATTTT. Translating gives CASSLFPSGNTDTQYF.

As DNA, the CDR3 is TGTGCCAGCAGCGTCGGGGCTAATGAAAAACTGTTTTTT. Translated: CASSVGANEKLFF. The chain couples TRBV7-9 to TRBJ1-4; D is undetermined. This CDR3 spans 13 amino acids. V shed 5 bases and J shed 3 bases, with 7 bases lying between them. Germline V gene data show CDR1 as SEHNR and CDR2 as FQNEAQ (reference sequence).

The chain couples TRBV2 to TRBJ1-5; 7 bases map to TRBD1. J was trimmed by 3 bases and V by 7 bases; bases with no gene match: 9. This CDR3 contains 15 residues. The germline gives CDR1 SNHLY, CDR2 FYNNEI. The CDR3 region has the DNA TGTGCCAGCAAAAGGGCAGGGGGTAACAATCAGCCCCAGCATTTT. This codes for CASKRAGGNNQPQHF.

Regarding this clone: The sample holds other DNA sequences that translate to the same CDR3. The rearrangement uses TRBV25-1 and TRBJ2-1; 8 bases fit TRBD1. The CDR3 sequence is 15 residues long. CDR1 is MGHDK, CDR2 SYGVNS, per germline. The V segment lost 6 bases and the J segment 2 bases; nucleotides outside the gene matches: 6. The CDR3 sequence: CASRRDRGPYNEQFF. CDR3 nucleotide sequence: TGTGCCAGCAGACGCGACAGGGGACCCTACAATGAGCAGTTCTTC.

This chain joins TRBV7-9 and TRBJ2-7, with 11 bases that match TRBD1. This CDR3 region has 18 residues. Germline lookup yields CDR1 SEHNR and CDR2 FQNEAQ (reference sequence). V was pared by 4 bases and J by 1 base, with 12 bases of the junction left unmatched. CDR3 DNA sequence: TGTGCCAGCAGCTCCCCGGGACAGGGGGTAATACAATCCTACGAGCAGTACTTC. Translation: CASSSPGQGVIQSYEQYF.

The CDR3 here is CASTNGGQGNTIYF. DNA for the CDR3: TGTGCCAGTACTAATGGAGGCCAAGGAAACACCATATATTTT. The chain couples TRBV19 to TRBJ1-3; D uncertain. This CDR3 region has 14 residues. Trimming pared 7 bases from V and 4 bases from J, leaving 14 bases between. Germline V CDR1 and CDR2: LNHDA, SQIVND (reference sequence).

V is TRBV5-1 and J is TRBJ1-1, with D uncertain. V was trimmed by 4 bases and J by 1 base, leaving 14 bases between them. Germline-derived CDR1 and CDR2 are SGHRS and YFSETQ. The CDR3 is made up of 15 amino acids. The CDR3 sequence: CASSPTRSPNTEAFF. CDR3 in DNA: TGCGCCAGCAGCCCGACAAGATCCCCGAACACTGAAGCTTTCTTT.

The chain combines TRBV15 with TRBJ2-1, with 9 nucleotides matching TRBD2. The V segment lost 0 bases and the J segment 4 bases; nucleotides outside the gene matches: 4. The CDR3 runs to 16 residues. Germline CDR1 and CDR2: LNHNV and YYDKDF (reference sequence). CDR3 sequence (DNA): TGTGCCACCAGCAGAGATCCTAGCGGGGTTTACAATGAGCAGTTCTTC. Protein sequence: CATSRDPSGVYNEQFF.

This chain connects TRBV2 to TRBJ1-4; 9 bases align to TRBD1. There are 15 residues in the CDR3. V trimming: 4 bases; J trimming: 8 bases; junction bases outside the gene matches: 8. CDR1 SNHLY and CDR2 FYNNEI come from the germline V gene. The CDR3 DNA is TGTGCCAGCAGTGGGGGACAGGGCGGGAAGGAAAAACTGTTTTTT. This sequence encodes CASSGGQGGKEKLFF.